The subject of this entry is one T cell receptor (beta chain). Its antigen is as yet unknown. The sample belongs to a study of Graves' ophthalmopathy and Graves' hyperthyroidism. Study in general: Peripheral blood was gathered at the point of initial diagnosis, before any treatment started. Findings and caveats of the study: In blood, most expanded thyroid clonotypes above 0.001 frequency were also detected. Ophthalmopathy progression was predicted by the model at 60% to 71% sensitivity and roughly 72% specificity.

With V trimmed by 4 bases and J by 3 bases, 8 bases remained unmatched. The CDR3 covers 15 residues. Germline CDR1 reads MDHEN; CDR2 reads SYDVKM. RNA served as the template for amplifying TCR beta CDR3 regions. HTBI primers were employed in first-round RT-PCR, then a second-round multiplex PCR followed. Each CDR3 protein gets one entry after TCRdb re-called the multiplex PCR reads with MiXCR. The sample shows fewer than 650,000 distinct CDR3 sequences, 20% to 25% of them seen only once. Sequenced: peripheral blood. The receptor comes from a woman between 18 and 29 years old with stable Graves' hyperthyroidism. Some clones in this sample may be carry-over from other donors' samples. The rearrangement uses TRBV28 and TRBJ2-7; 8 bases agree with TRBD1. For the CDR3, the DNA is TGTGCCAGCAGTTCCCCGGACAGGGTGCTCTACGAGCAGTACTTC. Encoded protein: CASSSPDRVLYEQYF.